This T cell receptor (beta chain) came from a study of blood T cell repertoires in COVID-19. Clones were sequenced by immunoSEQ multiplex PCR, and TCRdb holds only the in-frame ones, with some missing. This sample has 150,000 to 200,000 clones, with 85% found just once. The CDR3 is made up of 14 amino acids. Trimming cost V 1 base and J 0 bases, with 8 bases left between them. The germline V gene has CDR1 SGHRS and CDR2 YFSETQ. The sample comprised peripheral blood. V gene TRBV5-1 combines with J gene TRBJ2-7, with D perhaps matching TRBD1 (5 bases). The source of this sequence is a human donor with acute or convalescent COVID-19. The donor label of this sample is uncertain. This CDR3 reads CASSLSTGSYEQYF. Written as DNA, the CDR3 is TGCGCCAGCAGCTTGTCAACAGGCTCCTACGAGCAGTACTTC.